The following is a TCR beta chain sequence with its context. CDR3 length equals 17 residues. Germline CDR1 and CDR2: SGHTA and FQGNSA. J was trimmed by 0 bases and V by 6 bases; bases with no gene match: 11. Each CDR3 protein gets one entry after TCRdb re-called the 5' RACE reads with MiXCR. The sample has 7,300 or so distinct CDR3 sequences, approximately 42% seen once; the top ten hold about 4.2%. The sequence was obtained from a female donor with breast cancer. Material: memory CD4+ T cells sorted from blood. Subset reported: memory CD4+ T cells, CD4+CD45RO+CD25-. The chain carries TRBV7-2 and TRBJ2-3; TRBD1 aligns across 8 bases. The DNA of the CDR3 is TGTGCCAGCAGATTACAGGGGGGATTATGGAGCACAGATACGCAGTATTTT. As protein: CASRLQGGLWSTDTQYF.